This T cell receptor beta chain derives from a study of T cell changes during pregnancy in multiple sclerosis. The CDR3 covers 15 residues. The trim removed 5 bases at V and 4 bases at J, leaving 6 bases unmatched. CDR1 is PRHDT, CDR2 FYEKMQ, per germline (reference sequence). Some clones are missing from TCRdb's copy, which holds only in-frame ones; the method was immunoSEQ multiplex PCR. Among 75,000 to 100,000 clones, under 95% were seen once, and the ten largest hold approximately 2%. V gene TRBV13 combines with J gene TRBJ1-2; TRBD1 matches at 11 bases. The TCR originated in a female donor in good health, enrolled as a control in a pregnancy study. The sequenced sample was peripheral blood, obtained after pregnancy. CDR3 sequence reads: CASSGDRGMSYGYTF. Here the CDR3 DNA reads TGTGCCAGCAGCGGGGACAGGGGGATGAGCTATGGCTACACCTTC. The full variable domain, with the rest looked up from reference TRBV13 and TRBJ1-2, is AAGVIQSPRHLIKEKRETATLKCYPIPRHDTVYWYQQGPGQDPQFLISFYEKMQSDKGSIPDRFSAQQFSDYHSELNMSSLELGDSALYFCASSGDRGMSYGYTFGSGTRLTVV.